The 17 T cell receptor beta chains given below trace back to one sample, sequenced in a study of vaccination effects on CD4 cells after COVID-19. These receptors' antigens are unknown. Assay used: immunoSEQ multiplex PCR; TCRdb lists only in-frame clones, some missing. The table records about 31,000 clones, 75% to 90% of them present only once. The ViraFEST assay expanded antigen-specific CD4+ T cells with viral peptide pools before sequencing. CD4+ T cell isolation took place after 10 days of culture. Either the mRNA-1273 or the BNT162b2 vaccine was given to participants as two doses. Sequencing used CD4+ T cells from PBMCs cultured with SARS-CoV-2 spike peptides, obtained after COVID-19 vaccination. The receptor source for this set is a human donor who received a COVID-19 vaccine. Some clones in this sample may be carry-over from other donors' samples.

The chain carries TRBV6-5 and TRBJ2-5; maybe TRBD2 (6 bases). CDR1 is MNHEY and CDR2 is SVGAGI in the germline V gene. V was pared by 2 bases and J by 7 bases, with 14 bases between. The CDR3 length is 14 residues. Written as DNA, the CDR3 is TGTGCCAGCAGTTACGACGGCCTCGGGGGGACCCAGTACTTC. Translating gives CASSYDGLGGTQYF.

The chain combines TRBV6-5 with TRBJ1-6, with D perhaps matching TRBD1 (5 bases). The CDR3 sequence is 14 residues long. V was cut by 5 bases and J by 9 bases, with 14 bases left in between. Germline assignment: CDR1 MNHEY and CDR2 SVGAGI. CDR3 protein: CASSTQGRASPLHF. The DNA for the CDR3 is TGTGCCAGCAGTACTCAGGGAAGGGCTTCACCCCTCCACTTT.

V and J are TRBV27 and TRBJ2-1; 8 bases agree with TRBD2. The germline V gene encodes CDR1 MNHEY and CDR2 SMNVEV (reference sequence). V shed 5 bases and J 6 bases; nucleotides not matched to a gene: 6. The CDR3 is made up of 14 amino acids. The DNA of the CDR3 is TGTGCCAGCAGTCCGGGACTAGGGGGCAATGAGCAGTTCTTC. This codes for CASSPGLGGNEQFF.

The rearrangement uses TRBV15 and TRBJ2-7; D ambiguous. Germline CDR1 reads LNHNV; CDR2 reads YYDKDF (reference sequence). The CDR3 has 13 residues. Trimming cost V 0 bases and J 3 bases, with 6 bases left between them. CDR3 bases: TGTGCCACCAGCAGAGACGGTAACTACGAGCAGTACGTC. Its translation: CATSRDGNYEQYV.

This chain joins TRBV21-1 and TRBJ2-2; the D call of TRBD2 is as the table states it, not checked on the DNA. TRBV21-1 constitutes a pseudogene. The CDR3 runs to 13 residues. CDR3: CASSKTRTGELFF. DNA of the CDR3: TGTGCCAGCAGCAAAACTCGTACCGGGGAGCTGTTTTTT.

The CDR3 DNA reads TGCGCCAGCAGCTTGCAGAATACGGAAGAGACCCAGTACTTC. It yields the protein CASSLQNTEETQYF. V usage is TRBV5-1 and J usage is TRBJ2-5; no clear D. CDR3 length: 14 amino acids. V shed 1 base and J shed 3 bases, with 10 bases lying between them. From germline, CDR1 is SGHRS and CDR2 YFSETQ.

The chain carries TRBV5-1 and TRBJ1-1; no firm D call. The CDR3 consists of 13 residues. Germline V CDR1 and CDR2: SGHRS, YFSETQ. V was pared by 0 bases and J by 1 base, with 4 bases between. This CDR3 is CASSLGKNTEAFF. The CDR3 DNA is TGCGCCAGCAGCTTGGGTAAGAACACTGAAGCTTTCTTT.

This clone was seen only a few times. This chain joins TRBV12-1 and TRBJ2-3; the table's TRBD1 call for D was not verified on the DNA. TRBV12-1 is annotated as a pseudogene. The CDR3 length is 14 residues. The CDR3: CASSLDRGSDTQYF. The CDR3, as DNA: TGTGCCAGCAGCCTGGACAGGGGCTCAGATACGCAGTATTTT.

The table lists this clone with a count of one. The chain joins TRBV29-1 to TRBJ1-2; D is uncertain. V was pared by 3 bases and J by 7 bases, with 21 bases between. The CDR3 has 15 amino acids. Germline CDR1 is SQVTM and CDR2 is ANQGSEA. CDR3 protein: CSVDLFLNLPSGYTF. The CDR3 bases are TGCAGCGTTGATCTATTTTTGAACTTACCTTCTGGCTACACCTTC.

This rearrangement joins TRBV6-5 to TRBJ1-6; 11 positions agree with TRBD1. J gave up 11 bases and V 2 bases, and 8 bases lay outside the gene matches. CDR3 size: 16 residues. Looked up from germline, CDR1 is MNHEY and CDR2 is SVGAGI. The CDR3 DNA follows: TGTGCCAGCAGTTACCAGCCGGGACAGGGGGGACCACCCCTCCACTTT. Its protein is CASSYQPGQGGPPLHF.

V is TRBV5-1 and J is TRBJ2-1; TRBD2 matches 11 bases. V gave up 4 bases and J gave up 0 bases; unmatched junction bases: 12. Germline CDR1 reads SGHRS; CDR2 reads YFSETQ. This CDR3 region has 19 residues. Written as DNA, the CDR3 is TGCGCCAGCAGCCTCAACTCGGGACTAGCGGTAGGCTCCTACAATGAGCAGTTCTTC. This codes for CASSLNSGLAVGSYNEQFF. The complete variable domain, with remaining parts taken from reference TRBV5-1 and TRBJ2-1, reads KAGVTQTPRYLIKTRGQQVTLSCSPISGHRSVSWYQQTPGQGLQFLFEYFSETQRNKGNFPGRFSGRQFSNSRSEMNVSTLELGDSALYLCASSLNSGLAVGSYNEQFFGPGTRLTVL.

V gene TRBV9 combines with J gene TRBJ1-4, with 8 bases identical to TRBD1. There are 14 residues in the CDR3. Germline CDR1 is SGDLS and CDR2 is YYNGEE. V gave up 0 bases and J gave up 8 bases; unmatched junction bases: 3. CDR3 in DNA: TGTGCCAGCAGCGTAGGGACAGGGAAAGAAAAACTGTTTTTT. It encodes CASSVGTGKEKLFF.

The chain couples TRBV5-1 to TRBJ1-1; a weak D match, TRBD1 (5 bases). In germline, CDR1 is SGHRS, CDR2 YFSETQ. The CDR3 spans 14 residues. Trimming cost V 4 bases and J 6 bases, with 16 bases left between them. CDR3 amino acids: CASSGGSRDAEAFF. As DNA, the CDR3 is TGCGCCAGCAGCGGGGGAAGCAGGGACGCTGAAGCTTTCTTT. Drawing the rest from reference TRBV5-1 and TRBJ1-1, the complete variable domain is KAGVTQTPRYLIKTRGQQVTLSCSPISGHRSVSWYQQTPGQGLQFLFEYFSETQRNKGNFPGRFSGRQFSNSRSEMNVSTLELGDSALYLCASSGGSRDAEAFFGQGTRLTVV.

The V call is TRBV18, the J call TRBJ1-5, with 7 bases that match TRBD1. V gave up 4 bases and J gave up 7 bases; unmatched junction bases: 10. This CDR3 has 15 amino acids. Germline CDR1 KGHSH, CDR2 LQKENI. The DNA for the CDR3 is TGTGCCAGCTCACTTGTCAACGACAGGGACCAGCCCCAGCATTTT. Translated, it gives CASSLVNDRDQPQHF.

The rearrangement joins TRBV3-1 (or the pseudogene TRBV3-2) to TRBJ2-5, with TRBD2 identical over 7 bases. J lost 7 bases, V lost 0 bases, and 8 bases had no gene match. From germline, CDR1 is LGHDT and CDR2 YNNKEL (reference sequence). This CDR3 region has 15 residues. CDR3 residues: CASSQDQGGKGTQYF. The CDR3 nucleotides read TGTGCCAGCAGCCAAGATCAGGGAGGGAAAGGGACCCAGTACTTC.

This chain links TRBV19 with TRBJ2-1, with unresolved D. From germline, CDR1 is LNHDA and CDR2 SQIVND (reference sequence). Trimming took off 3 bases at V and 2 bases at J, with 5 bases between the two ends. The CDR3 extends over 13 amino acids. The CDR3 DNA sequence: TGTGCCAGTAGTATTCAGGCCTACAATGAGCAGTTCTTC. This translates into CASSIQAYNEQFF.

The V gene is TRBV6-5, the J gene TRBJ2-5; 9 positions match TRBD1. The germline gives CDR1 MNHEY, CDR2 SVGAGI. Trimming cost V 6 bases and J 5 bases; bases outside gene matches: 10. The CDR3 totals 15 residues. The CDR3, as DNA: TGTGCCAGCAGCTTCGACAGGGGGTTTCGTGAGACCCAGTACTTC. It yields the protein CASSFDRGFRETQYF.